Each of the 11 T cell receptor beta chains below was sequenced from the same sample in a study of identical twins. TCRdb reanalysed the 5' RACE reads using MiXCR and keeps one entry per CDR3 protein. The table has about 530,000 distinct CDR3 sequences, about 20% seen once. The same sample was also used in a study of yellow fever vaccine responses in identical twins.

Sequenced: CD4+ T cells sorted from blood. Every receptor here comes from a woman between 18 and 29 years old in good health.

This clonotype was seen more than once but under ten times. The rearrangement uses TRBV7-9 and TRBJ2-1, with 8 bases lining up with TRBD2. V trimming: 2 bases; J trimming: 8 bases; junction bases outside the gene matches: 11. The CDR3 extends over 16 amino acids. Germline CDR1 SEHNR, CDR2 FQNEAQ (reference sequence). The CDR3 spells CASSLRPTSVLHEQFF. The DNA of the CDR3 is TGTGCCAGCAGCTTAAGACCGACTAGCGTCCTCCATGAGCAGTTCTTC.

The J gene is TRBJ1-1, the V gene TRBV6-2 or TRBV6-3, with no clear D. V lost 2 bases to trimming and J lost 1 base, with 20 bases between them. This CDR3 has 18 amino acids. Germline V gene sequence: CDR1 MNHEY, CDR2 SVGEGT. As DNA, the CDR3 is TGTGCCAGCAGTTACCTCAATGCCTTCGCGGCAGGGAACACTGAAGCTTTCTTT. Translated, it gives CASSYLNAFAAGNTEAFF.

The chain carries TRBV20-1 and TRBJ1-2, with no clear D. The germline gives CDR1 DFQATT, CDR2 SNEGSKA (reference sequence). V was cut by 6 bases and J by 3 bases, with 17 bases left in between. The CDR3 sequence is 14 residues long. The CDR3 is CSASPGAIDYGYTF. CDR3 DNA sequence: TGCAGTGCCTCCCCGGGAGCCATCGACTATGGCTACACCTTC.

The count of this clonotype is one. This chain links TRBV3-1 with TRBJ2-1, with TRBD1 identical over 7 bases. Germline V gives CDR1 LGHDT, CDR2 YNNKEL (reference sequence). The CDR3 is 17 amino acids. The V gene end was trimmed by 0 bases and the J gene end by 4 bases; junction bases not matched to a gene: 9. The DNA of the CDR3 is TGTGCCAGCAGCCAAGACGCCCGACAGGGCTGGTACAATGAGCAGTTCTTC. Translated, it gives CASSQDARQGWYNEQFF.

This chain joins TRBV6-5 and TRBJ1-3; 7 positions agree with TRBD1. The CDR3 spans 14 residues. J gave up 1 base and V 4 bases, and 1 base lay outside the gene matches. Germline assignment: CDR1 MNHEY and CDR2 SVGAGI. The CDR3 region has the DNA TGTGCCAGCAGTTCGGACAGGTCTGGAAACACCATATATTTT. Protein: CASSSDRSGNTIYF.

The V call is TRBV7-3, the J call TRBJ2-1; no reliable D call. Germline V gene sequence: CDR1 SGHTA, CDR2 FQGTGA. Trimming removed 5 bases from V and 8 bases from J, with 19 bases in between. The CDR3 is 15 amino acids. The CDR3 sequence: CASSRRLGPKDEQFF. CDR3 DNA sequence: TGTGCCAGCAGCCGGCGGCTAGGCCCTAAGGATGAGCAGTTCTTC.

The chain is built from TRBV4-2 and TRBJ2-1; TRBD2 agrees at 10 bases. The CDR3 has 18 residues. Trimming cost V 0 bases and J 2 bases; bases outside gene matches: 7. The germline V gene encodes CDR1 LGHNA and CDR2 YNFKEQ. CDR3 DNA: TGTGCCAGCAGCCAAGACCAGTCCCTAGCGGGGGCCTACAATGAGCAGTTCTTC. Protein sequence: CASSQDQSLAGAYNEQFF.

The chain combines TRBV12-3 or TRBV12-4 with TRBJ2-5; TRBD1 aligns across 12 bases. J lost 5 bases, V lost 6 bases, and 13 bases had no gene match. This CDR3 contains 17 residues. The CDR3: CASSQGGGQGAWETQYF. In DNA, the CDR3 is TGTGCCAGCAGCCAGGGCGGGGGACAGGGGGCCTGGGAGACCCAGTACTTC.

This clonotype was detected a few times. The V gene is TRBV12-3 or TRBV12-4, the J gene TRBJ2-7; tentatively, D is TRBD2 (7 bases). The CDR3 sequence is 13 residues long. V was pared by 7 bases and J by 3 bases, with 13 bases between. CDR3 amino acids: CASTNRDYYEQYF. The CDR3, as DNA: TGTGCCAGCACCAACAGGGACTACTACGAGCAGTACTTC.

The V gene is TRBV6-1, the J gene TRBJ1-5, with 7 bases that match TRBD1. The CDR3 length is 16 residues. CDR1 is MNHNS, CDR2 SASEGT, per germline. V lost 1 base, J lost 1 base, and 4 bases stayed unmatched. The CDR3 sequence is CASSEDRGVSNQPQHF. CDR3 nucleotide sequence: TGTGCCAGCAGTGAAGACAGGGGTGTGAGCAATCAGCCCCAGCATTTT.

In its sample, this clonotype was seen a few times. The chain links TRBV5-1 to TRBJ2-1; tentatively, D is TRBD1 or TRBD2 (5 bases each). The CDR3 extends over 13 amino acids. CDR1 SGHRS and CDR2 YFSETQ come from the germline V gene. Trimming shortened V by 4 bases and J by 7 bases, and 12 bases separated the two germline ends. The CDR3 loop is CASSRDHGNEQFF. CDR3 nucleotides: TGCGCCAGCAGCCGGGACCACGGGAATGAGCAGTTCTTC.